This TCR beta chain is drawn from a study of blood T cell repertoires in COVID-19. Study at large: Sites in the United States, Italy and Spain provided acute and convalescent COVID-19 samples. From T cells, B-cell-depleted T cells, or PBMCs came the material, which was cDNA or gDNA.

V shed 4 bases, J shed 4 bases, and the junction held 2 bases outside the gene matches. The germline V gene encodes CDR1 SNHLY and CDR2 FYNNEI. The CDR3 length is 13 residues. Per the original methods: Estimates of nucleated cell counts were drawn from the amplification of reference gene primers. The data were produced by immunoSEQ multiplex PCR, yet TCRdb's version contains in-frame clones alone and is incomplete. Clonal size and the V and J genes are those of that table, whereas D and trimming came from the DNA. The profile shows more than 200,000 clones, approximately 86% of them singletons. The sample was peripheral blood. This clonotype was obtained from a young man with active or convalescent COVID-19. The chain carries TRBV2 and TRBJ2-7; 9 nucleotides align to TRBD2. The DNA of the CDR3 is TGTGCCAGCAGTGTTCTAGCGGGGTACGAGCAGTACTTC. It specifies CASSVLAGYEQYF.